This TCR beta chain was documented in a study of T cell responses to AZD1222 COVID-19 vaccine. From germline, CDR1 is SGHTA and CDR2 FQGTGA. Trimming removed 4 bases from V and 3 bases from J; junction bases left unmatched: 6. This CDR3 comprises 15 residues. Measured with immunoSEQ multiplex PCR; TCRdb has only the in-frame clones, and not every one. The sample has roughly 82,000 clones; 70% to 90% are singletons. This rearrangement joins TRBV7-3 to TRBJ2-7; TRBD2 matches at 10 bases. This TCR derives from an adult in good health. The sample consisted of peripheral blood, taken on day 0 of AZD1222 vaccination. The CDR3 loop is CASSSTSGAIYEQYF. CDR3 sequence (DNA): TGTGCCAGCAGCTCCACTAGCGGGGCTATCTACGAGCAGTACTTC. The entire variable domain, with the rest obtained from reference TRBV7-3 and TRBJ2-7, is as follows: GAGVSQTPSNKVTEKGKYVELRCDPISGHTALYWYRQSLGQGPEFLIYFQGTGAADDSGLPNDRFFAVRPEGSVSTLKIQRTERGDSAVYLCASSSTSGAIYEQYFGPGTRLTVT.